The clone carrying this T cell receptor beta chain has ten or more counts. This sample is part of a study of T-cell reconstitution after alpha-beta-depleted transplantation in children. The CDR3 is made up of 17 amino acids. Trimming took 3 bases from V and 3 from J; bases not matched to a gene: 11. Germline V gives CDR1 SGDLS, CDR2 YYNGEE. Library preparation (for TCRbeta) was performed with unique molecular identifiers. MiXCR was run by TCRdb on the PCR reads, yielding one entry per CDR3 protein. The repertoire has over 300,000 distinct CDR3 sequences, under 13% of them found once; the top ten carry 2.4%.

The chain recombines TRBV9 with TRBJ2-1; 8 bases agree with TRBD1. The sequences come from PBMCs from the stem cell graft donor, collected from the stem cell graft. The TCR comes from a human donor who donated a stem cell graft to a child with acute lymphoblastic leukemia. CDR3 in amino acids: CASSAHPPGQDYNEQFF. The DNA for the CDR3 is TGTGCCAGCAGCGCCCACCCCCCGGGACAGGACTACAATGAGCAGTTCTTC.